The source of this T cell receptor beta chain is a study of cytomegalovirus exposure and HLA in healthy donors. Notes on the study in general: With later analysis, a missense DCLRE1C variant became linked to TCR beta V- and J-gene trimming. For most TCR sequences rarity was the rule, although some public TCRs occurred in many donors.

On this clone: What it binds is not known.

PCR amplification relied on 60 Vbeta primers (plus 13 Jbeta primers). Some clones are missing from TCRdb's copy, which holds only in-frame ones; the method was immunoSEQ multiplex PCR. The data hold some 200,000 clones, with around 89% observed a single time. Trimming pared 8 bases from V and 8 bases from J, leaving 4 bases between. The CDR3 is made up of 10 amino acids. In germline, CDR1 is SNHLY, CDR2 FYNNEI. The V gene is TRBV2, the J gene TRBJ2-6; the D is unclear. This receptor was identified in a woman in her late teens or twenties in good health and CMV-seronegative. Sequencing was done on a sample of PBMCs. The CDR3 is CASLSNVLTF. CDR3 nucleotide sequence: TGTGCCAGCCTATCCAACGTCCTGACTTTC. Together with reference TRBV2 and TRBJ2-6, the CDR3 gives the full variable domain: EPEVTQTPSHQVTQMGQEVILRCVPISNHLYFYWYRQILGQKVEFLVSFYNNEISEKSEIFDDQFSVERPDGSNFTLKIRSTKLEDSAMYFCASLSNVLTFGAGSRLTVL.